This T cell receptor (beta chain) was retrieved from a study of CD8+ T cells in alopecia areata. Study conclusions and caveats: There were many expanded lesional clones persisting in scalp and blood during tofacitinib. Scalp samples also yield sequences of resident alphabeta T cells from normal skin. Tofacitinib significantly reduced both scalp clonality and expanded CD8+ clones among the top 100.

In the case of this clone: Antigen specificity is unknown.

Treatment described: oral pan-JAK inhibitor, 5-10 mg twice daily. As the sequencing template, cDNA was produced by extracting RNA and reverse transcribing it. Assay used: immunoSEQ multiplex PCR; TCRdb lists only in-frame clones, some missing. Of hundreds of thousands of clones in the sample, more than 55% were seen once. Germline V CDR1 and CDR2: SGHVS, FNYEAQ. V lost 0 bases, J lost 7 bases, and 6 bases lay in between. This CDR3 contains 13 residues. The origin of this receptor is a human donor with alopecia areata. The chain recombines TRBV7-6 with TRBJ2-2; D remains ambiguous. This material consisted of CD4+ T cells sorted from blood, taken around week 44, from a patient treated with tofacitinib. The CDR3 nucleotides read TGTGCCAGCAGCTTAGCGTCCGGCGGGGAGCTGTTTTTT. This codes for CASSLASGGELFF.